A few counts support the clone carrying this TCR beta chain. The target antigen is unknown. These data originate in a study of OX40 agonist ivuxolimab in advanced cancers. Study-wide findings and caveats: Normalized T-cell clonal expansion was also low in a subset of nonresponders. Average numbers of expanded clones were greater in CD8+ T cells than in CD4+.

Libraries were prepared by immunoSEQ multiplex PCR; TCRdb keeps only in-frame clonotypes and omits some of them. The table records under 75,000 clones, approximately 90% of them present only once. This CDR3 comprises 14 residues. Germline assignment: CDR1 WSHSY and CDR2 SAAADI. V lost 6 bases to trimming and J lost 3 bases; unmatched junction nucleotides: 5. The source material was CD4+ or CD8+ T cells sorted from blood, sampled in a trial of the OX40 agonist ivuxolimab. The TCR comes from an adult with an advanced solid tumor such as melanoma, head and neck, liver or kidney cancer. The genes are TRBV10-2 and TRBJ1-5, with TRBD1 identical over 7 bases. The CDR3 sequence is CASSLDRNNQPQHF. The CDR3 DNA reads as TGCGCCAGCAGCCTGGACAGGAACAATCAGCCCCAGCATTTT.